The sequence of this T cell receptor beta chain was determined in a study of beta chain features in type 1 diabetes. General study results and limits: Type 1 diabetes patients showed a moderate but significant shortening of TCRB CDR3s in all four CD4+ subsets.

J lost 13 bases, V lost 6 bases, and 18 bases had no gene match. Germline values: CDR1 SQVTM, CDR2 ANQGSEA. The CDR3 spans 15 residues. Note on this clone: Its antigen remains unidentified.

The whole isolated RNA underwent reverse transcription, so sequencing captured expressed TCRB transcripts. The assay was immunoSEQ multiplex PCR, and TCRdb's table has in-frame clones only and misses some. The table has 680,000 or so clones, around an eighth seen once. The chain joins TRBV29-1 to TRBJ2-5, with TRBD2 matching 12 bases. This receptor was obtained from a man aged 18-30 years with type 1 diabetes. The sample comprised naive CD4+ T cells from blood. The CDR3 DNA reads TGCAGCGTCCCTAGCGGGGGGGACCCCAAGCGCCAGATGTACTTC. It translates to CSVPSGGDPKRQMYF.